This entry lists 4 T cell receptor beta chains sequenced from one sample in a study of T cells in Graves' hyperthyroidism and ophthalmopathy. What was amplified from RNA transcripts were TCR beta CDR3 regions. When the TCR CDR3 underwent first-round RT-PCR, the HTBI primer set was used. TCRdb processed the multiplex PCR reads anew with MiXCR; each CDR3 protein has one entry. The sample includes approximately 630,000 distinct CDR3 sequences, around 15% of them seen just once. The sequenced sample consisted of blood. The receptors were sampled from a woman younger than 45 with Graves' hyperthyroidism.

This clonotype was picked up many times. The chain is built from TRBV12-3 or TRBV12-4 and TRBJ2-3, with D unresolved. Trimming left V 3 bases short and J 1 base short, with 11 bases between. CDR3 length: 15 residues. The CDR3 here is CASSFRPARTDTQYF. CDR3 DNA sequence: TGTGCCAGCAGTTTCCGACCGGCCCGCACAGATACGCAGTATTTT.

This clonotype was detected ten times or more. The CDR3 region has the DNA TGTGCCAGCAGCCGAACACTAGCGGGAGGGAGCACAGATACGCAGTATTTT. Its protein is CASSRTLAGGSTDTQYF. The chain carries TRBV3-1 and TRBJ2-3; 13 bases are shared with TRBD2. Trimming took 4 bases from V and 0 from J; bases not matched to a gene: 4. The CDR3 covers 17 residues. Germline CDR1 is LGHDT and CDR2 is YNNKEL (reference sequence).

The rearrangement links TRBV6-2 or TRBV6-3 to TRBJ2-7; no reliable D call. Trimming cost V 6 bases and J 2 bases, with 14 bases left between them. The CDR3 is 14 amino acids. Germline assignment: CDR1 MNHEY and CDR2 SVGEGT. CDR3 sequence (DNA): TGTGCCAGCAGCTCAAACAGTTGGACCTACGAGCAGTACTTC. Its protein product is CASSSNSWTYEQYF.

This clonotype was found many times. The rearrangement joins TRBV13 to TRBJ2-5; D may be TRBD1 (5 bases). This CDR3 contains 15 residues. Germline V gene data show CDR1 as PRHDT and CDR2 as FYEKMQ (reference sequence). Trimming left V 5 bases short and J 4 bases short, with 17 bases between. The CDR3 coding sequence is TGTGCCAGCAGCCCCTCAGGGTACACCAGAGAGACCCAGTACTTC. This gives the protein CASSPSGYTRETQYF.